These 32 T cell receptor beta chains came from one sample sequenced in a study of early T cells in non-severe SARS-CoV-2 infection. MiXCR was run by TCRdb on the 5' RACE reads, yielding one entry per CDR3 protein. The sample records 50,000 or so distinct CDR3 sequences, about 12% being singletons. The sequencing input was whole blood. The receptor source for this set is an adult who was a healthcare worker with PCR-confirmed SARS-CoV-2 infection or an uninfected control (not recorded which).

This clonotype came up a few times. The chain has TRBV19 and TRBJ2-1; 9 bases are shared with TRBD2. V trimming: 5 bases; J trimming: 5 bases; junction bases outside the gene matches: 13. The length of the CDR3 is 17 residues. Germline CDR1 and CDR2: LNHDA and SQIVND (reference sequence). In nucleotides, the CDR3 is TGTGCCAGTAGTGGGGGCTTTAGGACTAGCGTTAACAATGAGCAGTTCTTC. It specifies CASSGGFRTSVNNEQFF.

This clonotype has a count of ten or more. The gene calls are TRBV7-6 and TRBJ1-1; D uncertain. Germline V gene lookup returns CDR1 SGHVS and CDR2 FNYEAQ. CDR3 length equals 15 residues. The V and J ends lost 2 bases and 3 bases respectively, with 13 bases between them. DNA of the CDR3: TGTGCCAGCAGCTTAAACGAAGGGTGGGACACTGAAGCTTTCTTT. Its translation: CASSLNEGWDTEAFF.

The rearrangement joins TRBV7-2 to TRBJ2-3; D call uncertain. The CDR3 totals 14 residues. Trimming pared 2 bases from V and 0 bases from J, leaving 6 bases between. Germline CDR1 and CDR2: SGHTA and FQGNSA. CDR3 nucleotide sequence: TGTGCCAGCAGCTTACTCTCGAGCACAGATACGCAGTATTTT. Translating gives CASSLLSSTDTQYF.

The sample holds a few counts of this clonotype. V and J are TRBV7-8 and TRBJ2-7; the D call may be TRBD1 or TRBD2 (6 bases each). Germline CDR1 SGHVS, CDR2 FQNEAQ. There are 15 residues in the CDR3. V was trimmed by 0 bases and J by 3 bases, leaving 12 bases between them. CDR3 residues: CASSLARGHVYEQYF. Written as DNA, the CDR3 is TGTGCCAGCAGCTTAGCGCGGGGACACGTCTACGAGCAGTACTTC.

This clonotype was counted at least ten times. The chain recombines TRBV7-9 with TRBJ2-3; a possible D gene is TRBD1 (5 bases). The ends were cut back, 1 base at V and 5 bases at J, with 10 bases in the middle. The CDR3 consists of 14 residues. The germline gives CDR1 SEHNR, CDR2 FQNEAQ (reference sequence). CDR3 in amino acids: CASSLGGPLDTQYF. The CDR3 DNA reads as TGTGCCAGCAGCTTAGGGGGCCCACTAGATACGCAGTATTTT.

In this sample, this clonotype turned up a few times. The V call is TRBV20-1, the J call TRBJ1-1; D not certain. This CDR3 comprises 13 residues. Germline loops: CDR1 DFQATT, CDR2 SNEGSKA (reference sequence). V lost 5 bases and J 3 bases, leaving 13 bases between the germline ends. The CDR3 region has the DNA TGCAGTGCTCCACGGGGAGGGTACACTGAAGCTTTCTTT. Translated: CSAPRGGYTEAFF.

In its sample, this clonotype was seen many times. This chain links TRBV27 with TRBJ2-7, with 7 bases that match TRBD2. CDR3 length: 16 amino acids. Trimming took 6 bases from V and 1 from J; bases not matched to a gene: 12. The V gene's germline CDR1 is MNHEY and CDR2 SMNVEV (reference sequence). Here the CDR3 DNA reads TGTGCCAGCAGCAAACTAGCGAGCGGAAAGTCCTACGAGCAGTACTTC. Residues: CASSKLASGKSYEQYF.

The chain recombines TRBV6-1 with TRBJ2-3, with D tentatively TRBD1 (6 bases). V was cut by 7 bases and J by 6 bases, with 14 bases left in between. The CDR3 extends over 13 amino acids. Germline-derived CDR1 and CDR2 are MNHNS and SASEGT. CDR3 in DNA: TGTGCCAGCACAGAACAGGGTTCGGATACGCAGTATTTT. Its translation is CASTEQGSDTQYF.

This clonotype turned up a few times. A read error may produce the germline difference seen at one junction end. The chain uses TRBV20-1 and TRBJ1-2; D is unresolved. Germline CDR1 DFQATT, CDR2 SNEGSKA (reference sequence). This CDR3 has 10 residues. The CDR3 bases are TGCAGTGCTGGTAACCGAGGAGGGCACTTC. Encoded protein: CSAGNRGGHF.

This clonotype was seen repeatedly, ten times or more. The chain has TRBV12-3 or TRBV12-4 and TRBJ1-4, with D perhaps TRBD1 (6 bases). CDR3 length: 16 amino acids. The V end was cut by 6 bases, the J end by 8 bases, with 22 bases between. In nucleotides, the CDR3 is TGTGCCAGCAGGGAGGCGGGGGCTGGGGGCGGCGAAAAACTGTTTTTT. This gives the protein CASREAGAGGGEKLFF.

The rearrangement links TRBV29-1 to TRBJ1-1; D is perhaps TRBD1 (5 bases). CDR3 length: 13 residues. V was pared by 4 bases and J by 1 base, with 10 bases between. Per the germline V gene, CDR1 is SQVTM and CDR2 is ANQGSEA. CDR3: CSVVGTPNTEAFF. The CDR3 bases are TGCAGCGTTGTAGGGACCCCGAACACTGAAGCTTTCTTT. The whole variable domain, remainder taken from reference TRBV29-1 and TRBJ1-1, is SAVISQKPSRDICQRGTSLTIQCQVDSQVTMMFWYRQQPGQSLTLIATANQGSEATYESGFVIDKFPISRPNLTFSTLTVSNMSPEDSSIYLCSVVGTPNTEAFFGQGTRLTVV.

At least ten counts were recorded for this clonotype. J is TRBJ1-6 and V is TRBV3-1; 8 bases are shared with TRBD1. The CDR3 runs 14 residues. The germline gives CDR1 LGHDT, CDR2 YNNKEL (reference sequence). Unmatched junction bases numbered 6, after V lost 3 bases and J lost 11 bases. In nucleotides, the CDR3 is TGTGCCAGCAGCCAGGACAGGGACCGCACACCCCTCCACTTT. Protein sequence: CASSQDRDRTPLHF.

This clonotype was found many times. The chain couples TRBV20-1 to TRBJ2-3; 9 nucleotides align to TRBD2. Germline CDR1 is DFQATT and CDR2 is SNEGSKA (reference sequence). CDR3 length: 15 residues. V shed 5 bases and J 2 bases; nucleotides not matched to a gene: 8. The DNA of the CDR3 is TGCAGTGCTCGCGGGGGGGCCGGTGTCACAGATACGCAGTATTTT. Amino acid sequence: CSARGGAGVTDTQYF.

This clonotype was found a few times. The CDR3, as DNA: TGCGCCAGCAGCCGAGTACTAGCGGGAGGGCTCCCGAGGGAGACCCAGTACTTC. Translation: CASSRVLAGGLPRETQYF. The chain has TRBV4-1 and TRBJ2-5; TRBD2 matches at 13 bases. CDR3 length: 18 residues. Germline V gene lookup returns CDR1 MGHRA and CDR2 YSYEKL. Trimming removed 4 bases from V and 5 bases from J; junction bases left unmatched: 13.

This chain joins TRBV28 and TRBJ1-1; no clear D gene. This CDR3 spans 14 amino acids. Germline V CDR1 and CDR2: MDHEN, SYDVKM. V lost 3 bases and J lost 0, with 8 bases in between. Here the CDR3 reads CASSLNGLNTEAFF. CDR3 nucleotide sequence: TGTGCCAGCAGTTTGAACGGATTGAACACTGAAGCTTTCTTT.

This clonotype was picked up many times. The chain is built from TRBV3-1 and TRBJ2-1; 13 bases map to TRBD2. V was pared by 5 bases and J by 6 bases, with 4 bases of the junction left unmatched. CDR1 is LGHDT and CDR2 is YNNKEL in the germline V gene (reference sequence). This CDR3 contains 15 residues. DNA for the CDR3: TGTGCCAGCAGCTTGGGACTAGCGGGACCCAATGAGCAGTTCTTC. It codes for CASSLGLAGPNEQFF.

This clonotype was seen at least ten times. The chain carries TRBV5-1 and TRBJ2-7; 9 bases map to TRBD1. The J segment lost 0 bases and the V segment lost 4 bases, leaving 8 bases of the junction unmatched. The germline V gene encodes CDR1 SGHRS and CDR2 YFSETQ. This CDR3 has 16 residues. CDR3 protein: CASSTGQGQSSYEQYF. DNA of the CDR3: TGCGCCAGCAGCACGGGACAGGGCCAGAGCTCCTACGAGCAGTACTTC.

This clonotype showed up just a few times. The V call is TRBV5-1, the J call TRBJ2-7, with 8 nucleotides matching TRBD1. The trim removed 0 bases at V and 4 bases at J, leaving 6 bases unmatched. CDR3 length: 15 residues. The V gene's germline CDR1 is SGHRS and CDR2 YFSETQ. CDR3 sequence reads: CASSLVPGGAYEQYF. The CDR3 DNA sequence: TGCGCCAGCAGCTTGGTCCCAGGGGGCGCATACGAGCAGTACTTC.

This chain connects TRBV4-2 to TRBJ2-7; no firm D call. The CDR3 has 11 residues. V lost 4 bases, J lost 3 bases, and 4 bases lay in between. Looked up from germline, CDR1 is LGHNA and CDR2 is YNFKEQ. CDR3 region: CASSPGYEQYF. CDR3 DNA: TGTGCCAGCAGCCCAGGCTACGAGCAGTACTTC.

This clonotype was seen at least ten times. The rearrangement uses TRBV6-5 and TRBJ2-7; no clear D. The V end lost 7 bases, the J end lost 1 base, and 8 bases lay between the germline ends. The germline V gene encodes CDR1 MNHEY and CDR2 SVGAGI. This CDR3 is 12 amino acids long. The CDR3 sequence: CASKGFSYEQYF. CDR3 sequence (DNA): TGTGCCAGCAAAGGGTTTTCCTACGAGCAGTACTTC.

This clonotype was detected many times. The chain has TRBV27 and TRBJ2-2, with 8 bases lining up with TRBD1. This CDR3 contains 16 residues. Germline assignment: CDR1 MNHEY and CDR2 SMNVEV (reference sequence). Germline trimming cut 5 bases from V and 1 base from J; bases unmatched to any gene: 6. DNA of the CDR3: TGTGCCAGCAGTGGGACCGGGACAGGGAACACCGGGGAGCTGTTTTTT. It yields the protein CASSGTGTGNTGELFF.

This clonotype has just a few counts. The gene calls are TRBV10-3 and TRBJ2-1; 15 nucleotides align to TRBD2. Germline V gene sequence: CDR1 ENHRY, CDR2 SYGVKD. The CDR3 loop spans 19 amino acids. V lost 4 bases to trimming and J lost 1 base; unmatched junction nucleotides: 8. The CDR3 is CAISVRGTSGGTSYNEQFF. The CDR3, as DNA: TGTGCCATCAGTGTGCGAGGGACTAGCGGGGGGACGTCCTACAATGAGCAGTTCTTC.

The chain links TRBV5-4 to TRBJ1-2; no reliable D call. Per the germline V gene, CDR1 is SGHNT and CDR2 is YYREEE (reference sequence). This CDR3 is built from 12 residues. Trimming stripped 1 base from V and 6 bases from J, with 7 bases between. In DNA, the CDR3 is TGTGCCAGCAGCTTGAACATGGATGGCTACACCTTC. Translating it yields CASSLNMDGYTF.

In this sample, this clonotype turned up a few times. The V gene is TRBV20-1, the J gene TRBJ2-3, with TRBD2 as a possible D gene (7 bases). V was pared by 5 bases and J by 2 bases, with 14 bases between. The CDR3 totals 14 residues. Germline loops: CDR1 DFQATT, CDR2 SNEGSKA (reference sequence). CDR3 protein: CSAREGGDTDTQYF. CDR3 nucleotides: TGCAGTGCTCGTGAAGGGGGGGACACAGATACGCAGTATTTT.

This clonotype was counted at least ten times. In nucleotides, the CDR3 is TGTGCCATCAGGAGACTAGCGGACAATGAGCAGTTCTTC. It codes for CAIRRLADNEQFF. J is TRBJ2-1 and V is TRBV10-3; 9 nucleotides match TRBD2. The CDR3 is 13 amino acids. Germline CDR1 ENHRY, CDR2 SYGVKD. The J segment lost 5 bases and the V segment lost 6 bases, leaving 2 bases of the junction unmatched.

This clonotype occurred many times. J is TRBJ1-1 and V is TRBV30; D remains ambiguous. V dropped 4 bases and J dropped 4 bases, with 13 bases sitting between them. This CDR3 spans 13 amino acids. Germline CDR1 and CDR2: GTSNPN and SVGIG (reference sequence). The CDR3 reads CAWTVRSATEAFF. The CDR3 nucleotides read TGTGCCTGGACAGTCAGATCTGCCACTGAAGCTTTCTTT.

A note on this clonotype: The junction departs from germline at one end; a sequencing error may be responsible. The chain joins TRBV7-3 to TRBJ2-1; TRBD1 matches at 8 bases. Germline V lookup: CDR1 SGHTA, CDR2 FQGTGA. The CDR3 is 16 amino acids. CDR3 region: CASGFSLTGAYNEQFF. For the CDR3, the DNA is TGTGCCAGCGGCTTCTCTCTGACAGGGGCCTACAATGAGCAGTTCTTC.

This clonotype has at least ten counts. The CDR3 here is CSARDRRSNQPQHF. As DNA, the CDR3 is TGCAGTGCTAGAGATAGGCGTAGCAATCAGCCCCAGCATTTT. The rearrangement links TRBV20-1 to TRBJ1-5; no definite D call. Trimming shortened V by 0 bases and J by 0 bases, and 6 bases separated the two germline ends. Germline CDR1 is DFQATT and CDR2 is SNEGSKA (reference sequence). The CDR3 contains 14 residues.

This clonotype was observed at least ten times. The rearrangement uses TRBV2 and TRBJ1-4; D ambiguous. CDR3 length: 14 amino acids. Germline V gene sequence: CDR1 SNHLY, CDR2 FYNNEI. V gave up 5 bases and J gave up 0 bases, with 7 bases separating them. The CDR3, as DNA: TGTGCCAGCAGTCTTAGCGCAACTAATGAAAAACTGTTTTTT. It encodes CASSLSATNEKLFF.

This clonotype has more than one count but fewer than ten. J is TRBJ1-1 and V is TRBV24-1, with 9 bases identical to TRBD1. The ends lost 9 bases at V and 6 bases at J; junction bases unmatched: 4. This CDR3 is built from 12 residues. Germline CDR1 and CDR2: KGHDR and SFDVKD. The CDR3 spells CATQDRGAEAFF. CDR3 DNA: TGTGCCACCCAGGACAGGGGAGCTGAAGCTTTCTTT.

This clonotype was found many times. The chain links TRBV6-1 to TRBJ2-2; possibly TRBD2 for D (6 bases). The CDR3 covers 15 residues. V was cut by 4 bases and J by 2 bases, with 11 bases left in between. The germline V gene has CDR1 MNHNS and CDR2 SASEGT. This chain's CDR3 is CASSVRDLNTGELFF. CDR3 bases: TGTGCCAGCAGTGTCCGGGACTTAAACACCGGGGAGCTGTTTTTT.

This clonotype was detected many times. The DNA for the CDR3 is TGTGCCAGCAGAGGACACTTGAAGAACACTGAAGCTTTCTTT. Translated, it gives CASRGHLKNTEAFF. V usage is TRBV6-5 and J usage is TRBJ1-1, with D perhaps TRBD1 (5 bases). The CDR3 extends over 14 amino acids. CDR1 and CDR2 from the germline V gene are MNHEY and SVGAGI. The V and J ends lost 6 bases and 1 base respectively, with 12 bases between them.